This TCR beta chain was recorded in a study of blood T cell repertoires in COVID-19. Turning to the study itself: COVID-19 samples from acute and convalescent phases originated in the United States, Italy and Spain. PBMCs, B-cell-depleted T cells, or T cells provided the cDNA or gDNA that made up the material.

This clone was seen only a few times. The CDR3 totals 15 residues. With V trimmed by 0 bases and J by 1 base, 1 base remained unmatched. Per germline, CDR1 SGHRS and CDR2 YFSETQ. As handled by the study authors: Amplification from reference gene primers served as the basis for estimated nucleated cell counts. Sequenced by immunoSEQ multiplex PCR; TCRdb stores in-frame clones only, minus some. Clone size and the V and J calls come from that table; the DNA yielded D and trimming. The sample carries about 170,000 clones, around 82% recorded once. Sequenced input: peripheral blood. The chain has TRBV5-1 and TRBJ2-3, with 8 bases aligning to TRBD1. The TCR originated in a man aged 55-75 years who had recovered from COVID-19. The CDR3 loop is CASSLEDRGTDTQYF. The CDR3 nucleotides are TGCGCCAGCAGCTTGGAGGACAGGGGCACAGATACGCAGTATTTT. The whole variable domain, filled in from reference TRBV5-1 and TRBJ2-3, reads KAGVTQTPRYLIKTRGQQVTLSCSPISGHRSVSWYQQTPGQGLQFLFEYFSETQRNKGNFPGRFSGRQFSNSRSEMNVSTLELGDSALYLCASSLEDRGTDTQYFGPGTRLTVL.